A single sample is the source of the 24 T cell receptor beta chains below, sequenced in a study of cytomegalovirus exposure and HLA in healthy donors. The PCR was carried out with 60 Vbeta primers and 13 Jbeta primers. Produced via immunoSEQ multiplex PCR; TCRdb's table is partial and in-frame only. The table includes some 75,000 clones, under 80% detected once. Sample: PBMCs. The receptor set was obtained from a man younger than 30 in good health and CMV-seropositive.

The CDR3 DNA sequence: TGTGCCAGCACCGCTAAAACTGAAGCTTTCTTT. Its translation: CASTAKTEAFF. This chain uses TRBV7-8 with TRBJ1-1; D gene uncertain. The CDR3 contains 11 residues. V dropped 7 bases and J dropped 5 bases, with 8 bases sitting between them. Germline V gene sequence: CDR1 SGHVS, CDR2 FQNEAQ. The variable domain in full, with the rest retrieved from reference TRBV7-8 and TRBJ1-1, is GAGVSQSPRYKVAKRGQDVALRCDPISGHVSLFWYQQALGQGPEFLTYFQNEAQLDKSGLPSDRFFAERPEGSVSTLKIQRTQQEDSAVYLCASTAKTEAFFGQGTRLTVV.

The sample holds one count of this clone. V usage is TRBV28 and J usage is TRBJ1-1, with D unresolved. The germline V gene encodes CDR1 MDHEN and CDR2 SYDVKM. Trimming left V 3 bases short and J 0 bases short, with 8 bases between. This CDR3 comprises 14 residues. CDR3 coding DNA: TGTGCCAGCAGTTTGTACAGCTTGAACACTGAAGCTTTCTTT. As protein: CASSLYSLNTEAFF.

The chain is built from TRBV6-5 and TRBJ1-1, with D unclear. From germline, CDR1 is MNHEY and CDR2 SVGAGI. V lost 6 bases to trimming and J lost 1 base, with 9 bases between them. CDR3 length equals 13 residues. Here the CDR3 reads CASRRQPNTEAFF. For the CDR3, the DNA is TGTGCCAGCAGAAGACAACCGAACACTGAAGCTTTCTTT.

The J gene is TRBJ2-7, the V gene TRBV19; perhaps TRBD1 as D (6 bases). This CDR3 spans 12 amino acids. Trimming removed 3 bases at V and 5 bases at J, with 8 bases between. Germline CDR1 and CDR2: LNHDA and SQIVND (reference sequence). CDR3 protein: CASSIAGDEQYF. The CDR3 DNA reads as TGTGCCAGTAGTATTGCAGGGGACGAGCAGTACTTC. The entire variable domain, with the rest obtained from reference TRBV19 and TRBJ2-7, is as follows: DGGITQSPKYLFRKEGQNVTLSCEQNLNHDAMYWYRQDPGQGLRLIYYSQIVNDFQKGDIAEGYSVSREKKESFPLTVTSAQKNPTAFYLCASSIAGDEQYFGPGTRLTVT.

The chain couples TRBV6-5 to TRBJ1-3, with unresolved D. The CDR3 sequence is 16 residues long. Deletions cut 2 bases from V and 4 bases from J, with 15 bases between. From germline, CDR1 is MNHEY and CDR2 SVGAGI. This chain's CDR3 is CASSYGGPKRGNTIYF. In nucleotides, the CDR3 is TGTGCCAGCAGTTACGGCGGCCCCAAAAGGGGAAACACCATATATTTT.

The chain is built from TRBV5-4 and TRBJ2-7, with TRBD2 matching 8 bases. CDR1 is SGHNT, CDR2 YYREEE, per germline (reference sequence). This CDR3 is built from 16 residues. With V trimmed by 4 bases and J by 0 bases, 9 bases remained unmatched. As DNA, the CDR3 is TGTGCCAGCAGCCACCATACTAGCGGAAGCTCCTACGAGCAGTACTTC. It codes for CASSHHTSGSSYEQYF.

The rearrangement joins TRBV18 to TRBJ1-2; D perhaps matches TRBD1 (5 bases). Germline CDR1 reads KGHSH; CDR2 reads LQKENI. The CDR3 sequence is 12 residues long. Trimming pared 4 bases from V and 7 bases from J, leaving 10 bases between. CDR3 nucleotides: TGTGCCAGCTCACTGGGACTGACTGGCTACACCTTC. Amino acids: CASSLGLTGYTF. Full variable domain (outside the CDR3, taken from reference TRBV18 and TRBJ1-2): NAGVMQNPRHLVRRRGQEARLRCSPMKGHSHVYWYRQLPEEGLKFMVYLQKENIIDESGMPKERFSAEFPKEGPSILRIQQVVRGDSAAYFCASSLGLTGYTFGSGTRLTVV.

V and J are TRBV9 and TRBJ2-1; TRBD2 matches 9 bases. V was pared by 4 bases and J by 9 bases, with 11 bases of the junction left unmatched. The CDR3 has 15 residues. Germline CDR1 is SGDLS and CDR2 is YYNGEE. This CDR3 is CASSYIAGEGGEQFF. The CDR3 DNA follows: TGTGCCAGCAGCTATATAGCGGGAGAAGGCGGTGAGCAGTTCTTC.

The rearrangement uses TRBV18 and TRBJ1-5, with a possible D match to TRBD1 (6 bases). CDR1 is KGHSH, CDR2 LQKENI, per germline. V lost 6 bases and J 2 bases, leaving 11 bases between the germline ends. The length of the CDR3 is 14 residues. CDR3 in DNA: TGTGCCAGCTCCCTAGGGGGGGGCAATCAGCCCCAGCATTTT. Protein sequence: CASSLGGGNQPQHF. The whole variable domain, filled in from reference TRBV18 and TRBJ1-5, reads NAGVMQNPRHLVRRRGQEARLRCSPMKGHSHVYWYRQLPEEGLKFMVYLQKENIIDESGMPKERFSAEFPKEGPSILRIQQVVRGDSAAYFCASSLGGGNQPQHFGDGTRLSIL.

The chain carries TRBV6-5 and TRBJ2-7; 7 positions match TRBD2. J lost 1 base, V lost 7 bases, and 7 bases had no gene match. Per the germline V gene, CDR1 is MNHEY and CDR2 is SVGAGI. This CDR3 contains 14 residues. CDR3 sequence (DNA): TGTGCCAGCACTCCCGGGACTACATCCTACGAGCAGTACTTC. Its protein is CASTPGTTSYEQYF.

The chain employs TRBV29-1 and TRBJ2-7; the D gene is possibly TRBD2 (6 bases). With 6 bases removed from V and 4 bases from J, the gap between germline ends came to 22 bases. CDR1 is SQVTM, CDR2 ANQGSEA, per germline. CDR3 length equals 15 residues. The CDR3 sequence is CSVTGVRGMKYEQYF. CDR3 in DNA: TGCAGCGTCACGGGGGTCCGGGGCATGAAATACGAGCAGTACTTC.

This chain links TRBV10-1 with TRBJ2-7; perhaps TRBD2 as D (6 bases). V lost 0 bases, J lost 2 bases, and 11 bases lay in between. The CDR3 sequence is 15 residues long. Germline loops: CDR1 WNHNN, CDR2 SYGVQD (reference sequence). CDR3 amino acids: CASSESGGATYEQYF. Written as DNA, the CDR3 is TGCGCCAGCAGTGAGTCCGGGGGAGCAACCTACGAGCAGTACTTC.

The chain combines TRBV27 with TRBJ1-1; D is ambiguous. From germline, CDR1 is MNHEY and CDR2 SMNVEV (reference sequence). The CDR3 contains 11 residues. V was shortened by 8 bases and J by 4 bases, with 8 bases between the two germline ends. For the CDR3, the DNA is TGTGCCAGCGCAGGAGGCACTGAAGCTTTCTTT. Translating it yields CASAGGTEAFF.

This clone was observed a handful of times. The genes are TRBV28 and TRBJ2-7; tentatively, D is TRBD2 (5 bases). Germline V gene sequence: CDR1 MDHEN, CDR2 SYDVKM. Between the trimmed V and J ends, which lost 4 bases and 3 bases, there was a span of 7 bases. The CDR3 length is 12 residues. This chain's CDR3 is CASSSDFYEQYF. CDR3 DNA sequence: TGTGCCAGCAGTTCGGACTTCTACGAGCAGTACTTC.

This chain joins TRBV6-5 and TRBJ2-2, with D hard to call. Germline-derived CDR1 and CDR2 are MNHEY and SVGAGI. V lost 2 bases and J 7 bases, leaving 2 bases between the germline ends. This CDR3 is 11 amino acids long. The CDR3, as DNA: TGTGCCAGCAGTTACCTCGGGGAGCTGTTTTTT. Amino acid sequence: CASSYLGELFF.

V is TRBV10-2 and J is TRBJ1-4, with D unresolved. Between the trimmed V and J ends, which lost 8 bases and 5 bases, there was a span of 21 bases. Per germline, CDR1 WSHSY and CDR2 SAAADI. This CDR3 spans 16 amino acids. CDR3 coding DNA: TGCGCCAGCCGTAGGGAGCCGACCCCGTGGAATGAAAAACTGTTTTTT. Translation: CASRREPTPWNEKLFF.

This clone occurred a few times. The chain has TRBV28 and TRBJ1-2, with TRBD1 matching 10 bases. V was pared by 5 bases and J by 4 bases, with 10 bases of the junction left unmatched. This CDR3 is 16 amino acids long. Germline assignment: CDR1 MDHEN and CDR2 SYDVKM. CDR3 bases: TGTGCCAGCAGTCTACCGGTGGACAGGGGGGGCTATGGCTACACCTTC. As protein: CASSLPVDRGGYGYTF.

The chain joins TRBV14 to TRBJ1-2, with 7 bases that match TRBD1. This CDR3 spans 18 amino acids. Trimming removed 3 bases from V and 7 bases from J; junction bases left unmatched: 20. Germline V gene lookup returns CDR1 SGHDN and CDR2 FVKESK. The CDR3 DNA follows: TGTGCCAGCAGCCACGAGACCCGACAGGGAATATTTCTTGGTGGCTACACCTTC. Its protein product is CASSHETRQGIFLGGYTF.

The DNA of the CDR3 is TGCGCCAGCAGTGAGACACAACGTTTTCAACCCTCTAGCACAGATACGCAGTATTTT. Translation: CASSETQRFQPSSTDTQYF. The chain has TRBV10-2 and TRBJ2-3, with D unclear. V was shortened by 2 bases and J by 0 bases, with 21 bases between the two germline ends. CDR1 is WSHSY, CDR2 SAAADI, per germline. The CDR3 is 19 amino acids.

J is TRBJ2-2 and V is TRBV10-1; 7 nucleotides line up with TRBD1. The V gene's germline CDR1 is WNHNN and CDR2 SYGVQD (reference sequence). This CDR3 spans 17 amino acids. J was trimmed by 0 bases and V by 3 bases; bases with no gene match: 7. For the CDR3, the DNA is TGCGCCAGCAGTGAATTTCTCGGGACAGCGAACACCGGGGAGCTGTTTTTT. The encoded protein is CASSEFLGTANTGELFF.

Here the CDR3 reads CASSYSRGSIYNEQFF. As DNA, the CDR3 is TGTGCCAGCAGTTACTCAAGGGGATCAATCTACAATGAGCAGTTCTTC. The chain employs TRBV6-5 and TRBJ2-1; D perhaps matches TRBD1 (5 bases). This CDR3 has 16 residues. Germline CDR1 MNHEY, CDR2 SVGAGI. Trimming cost V 0 bases and J 3 bases, with 12 bases left between them.

The CDR3 reads CASSFYNRGLHGGQFF. The CDR3 region has the DNA TGCGCCAGCAGCTTTTATAACAGGGGTCTCCACGGTGGGCAGTTCTTC. The chain has TRBV5-1 and TRBJ2-1, with 7 nucleotides matching TRBD1. The CDR3 sequence is 16 residues long. Germline lookup yields CDR1 SGHRS and CDR2 YFSETQ. V was clipped by 2 bases and J by 12 bases; unmatched bases: 17.

This chain links TRBV4-1 with TRBJ2-1; TRBD2 is a possible D gene (6 bases). Per germline, CDR1 MGHRA and CDR2 YSYEKL. CDR3 length: 18 amino acids. Trimming removed 2 bases at V and 10 bases at J, with 27 bases between. CDR3 sequence reads: CASSQPSRRGSGGGEQFF. The CDR3 region has the DNA TGCGCCAGCAGCCAACCCTCCCGACGGGGGTCAGGAGGTGGGGAGCAGTTCTTC.

This chain links TRBV16 with TRBJ1-2, with D perhaps TRBD1 (5 bases). The V gene lost 6 bases and the J gene lost 2 bases, with 13 bases spanning the gap. Germline V gene lookup returns CDR1 KGHSY and CDR2 FQNENV. The CDR3 is made up of 14 amino acids. The CDR3 reads CASRPTSGNYGYTF. The CDR3 DNA reads as TGTGCCAGCAGACCGACTTCAGGGAACTATGGCTACACCTTC.